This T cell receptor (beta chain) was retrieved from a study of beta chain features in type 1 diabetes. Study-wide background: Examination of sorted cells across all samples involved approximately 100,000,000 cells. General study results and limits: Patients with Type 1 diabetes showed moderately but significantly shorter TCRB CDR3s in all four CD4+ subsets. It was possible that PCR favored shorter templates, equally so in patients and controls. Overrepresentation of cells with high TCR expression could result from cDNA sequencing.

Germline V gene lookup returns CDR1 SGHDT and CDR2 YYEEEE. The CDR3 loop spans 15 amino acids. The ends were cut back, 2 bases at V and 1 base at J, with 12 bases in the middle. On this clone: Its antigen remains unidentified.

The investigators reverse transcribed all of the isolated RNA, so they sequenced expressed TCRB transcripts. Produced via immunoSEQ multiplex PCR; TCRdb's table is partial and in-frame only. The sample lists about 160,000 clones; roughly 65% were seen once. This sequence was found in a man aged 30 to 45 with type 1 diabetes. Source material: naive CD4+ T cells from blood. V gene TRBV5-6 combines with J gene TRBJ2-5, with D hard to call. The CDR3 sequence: CASSFFVGIQETQYF. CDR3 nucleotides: TGTGCCAGCAGCTTTTTTGTAGGGATCCAAGAGACCCAGTACTTC.